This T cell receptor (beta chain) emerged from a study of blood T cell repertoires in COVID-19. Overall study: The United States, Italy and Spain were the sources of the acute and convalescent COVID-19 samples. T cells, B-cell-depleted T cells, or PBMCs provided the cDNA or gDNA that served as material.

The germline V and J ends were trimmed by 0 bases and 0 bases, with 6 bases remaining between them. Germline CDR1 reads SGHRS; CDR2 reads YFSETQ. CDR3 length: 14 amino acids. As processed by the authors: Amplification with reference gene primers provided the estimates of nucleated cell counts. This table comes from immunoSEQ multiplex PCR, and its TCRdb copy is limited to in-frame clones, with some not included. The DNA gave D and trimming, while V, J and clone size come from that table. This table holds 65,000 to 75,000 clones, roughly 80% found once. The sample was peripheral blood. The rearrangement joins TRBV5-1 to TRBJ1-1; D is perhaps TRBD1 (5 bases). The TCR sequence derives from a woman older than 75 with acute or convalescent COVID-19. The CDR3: CASSLAGMNTEAFF. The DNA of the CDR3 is TGCGCCAGCAGCTTGGCAGGGATGAACACTGAAGCTTTCTTT.